This T cell receptor beta chain was captured in a study of T cell changes during pregnancy in multiple sclerosis. The ends lost 5 bases at V and 2 bases at J; junction bases unmatched: 2. CDR1 and CDR2 from the germline V gene are LNHDA and SQIVND (reference sequence). The CDR3 is 14 amino acids. Clones were sequenced by immunoSEQ multiplex PCR, and TCRdb holds only the in-frame ones, with some missing. This table has tens of thousands of clones, just over 90% appearing once. This clonotype was sampled from a female donor with multiple sclerosis, enrolled in a pregnancy study. The chain employs TRBV19 and TRBJ1-5; 8 bases agree with TRBD1. Source: peripheral blood, taken before pregnancy. The CDR3 reads CASSEQGGNQPQHF. DNA of the CDR3: TGTGCCAGTAGTGAACAGGGGGGCAATCAGCCCCAGCATTTT.